The rows below give T cell receptor beta chains drawn from one sample of a study of blood T cells in healthy people across ages. TCRdb ran MiXCR on the 5' RACE reads and lists one entry per CDR3 protein. This sample has around 1,900,000 distinct CDR3 sequences, with 30% to 40% found just once. The sample was blood. Receptors were obtained from a human donor in good health. Both conserved end residues are part of each CDR3. A D gene is named only where the DNA matches it firmly. Some rows have no size entry. The others give once, few or many, or a class for an expanded clone.

cdr3_aa cdr3_nt v_call clone_size j_call d_call
CASSQTGTSGTDTQYF TGTGCCAGCAGCCAAACCGGGACTAGCGGCACAGATACGCAGTATTTT TRBV4-2 NA TRBJ2-3 TRBD2
CASRTIGGLYGYTF TGCGCCAGCCGAACAATTGGAGGGCTTTATGGCTACACCTTC TRBV4-1 NA TRBJ1-2 NA
CSVLEVRGTGELFF TGCAGCGTTTTGGAGGTCAGGGGCACCGGGGAGCTGTTTTTT TRBV29-1 NA TRBJ2-2 NA
CSSRGQMGWTEAFF TGTTCCAGCAGGGGGCAGATGGGATGGACTGAAGCTTTCTTT TRBV7-9 once TRBJ1-1 TRBD1
CASSRIPGGEQFF TGTGCCAGCAGCCGAATTCCGGGAGGGGAGCAGTTCTTC TRBV4-2 NA TRBJ2-1 TRBD2
CASSIGTEEKLFF TGTGCCAGCAGCATCGGGACTGAAGAAAAACTGTTTTTT TRBV9 NA TRBJ1-4 NA
CASSVWNSGVETQYF TGCGCCAGCAGCGTGTGGAATAGCGGGGTAGAGACCCAGTACTTC TRBV4-3 once TRBJ2-5 TRBD2
CASSPTRTNRAYGYTF TGTGCCAGCTCTCCCACCCGCACTAACAGGGCCTATGGCTACACCTTC TRBV18 NA TRBJ1-2 NA
CASSYRSRGYTF TGTGCCAGCAGTTACCGTTCGCGAGGCTACACCTTC TRBV6-2/TRBV6-3 NA TRBJ1-2 NA
CSVVAGFLQGEQFF TGCAGCGTCGTAGCGGGGTTCCTACAGGGTGAGCAGTTCTTC TRBV29-1 few TRBJ2-1 TRBD2
CASSFDRPDTGELFF TGCGCCAGCAGCTTTGACAGGCCCGACACCGGGGAGCTGTTTTTT TRBV5-1 NA TRBJ2-2 NA
CASSLALGQSYEQYF TGCGCCAGCAGCTTGGCCCTAGGACAGTCCTACGAACAGTACTTC TRBV5-1 NA TRBJ2-4 NA
CASGLESTYGYTF TGTGCTAGTGGTTTGGAATCAACCTATGGCTACACCTTC TRBV12-5 few TRBJ1-2 NA
CASSFTGAGSGTGEQFF TGTGCCAGCAGCTTTACCGGTGCAGGGTCGGGGACTGGTGAGCAGTTCTTC TRBV7-9 NA TRBJ2-1 NA
CASSQGEDRVANYGYTF TGCGCCAGCAGCCAAGGGGAGGACAGGGTGGCTAACTATGGCTACACCTTC TRBV4-3 NA TRBJ1-2 TRBD1
CSVAHRGDGSYTF TGCAGCGTTGCTCATCGGGGGGACGGGAGCTACACCTTC TRBV29-1 many TRBJ1-2 NA
CASMDRSSSYEQYF TGTGCCAGCATGGATAGGTCGAGCTCCTACGAGCAGTACTTC TRBV7-2 few TRBJ2-7 NA
CASSLPDRYNEQFF TGTGCCAGCAGCCTCCCAGACAGGTACAATGAGCAGTTCTTC TRBV14 NA TRBJ2-1 NA
CSAGRLAGGTETQYF TGCAGTGCTGGCAGACTAGCGGGGGGCACAGAGACCCAGTACTTC TRBV20-1 NA TRBJ2-5 TRBD2
CATSSLGGRSDTQYF TGTGCCACCAGTTCCTTAGGTGGGAGATCAGATACGCAGTATTTT TRBV24-1 few TRBJ2-3 NA
CAGSEWGVWTEAFF TGTGCCGGCAGTGAATGGGGGGTATGGACTGAAGCTTTCTTT TRBV25-1 NA TRBJ1-1 NA
CASSLIRAAYEQYF TGTGCCAGCAGCTTAATTAGGGCAGCCTACGAGCAGTACTTC TRBV11-2 few TRBJ2-7 NA
CSIRTGSSYEQYF TGCAGCATACGGACAGGCAGTTCCTACGAGCAGTACTTC TRBV29-1 few TRBJ2-7 TRBD1
CATSRGGGQETQYF TGTGCCACCAGCAGAGGCGGGGGACAAGAGACCCAGTACTTC TRBV15 few TRBJ2-5 TRBD2
CASSSRAGPQEAFF TGTGCCAGCAGCTCAAGAGCAGGTCCCCAGGAAGCTTTCTTT TRBV13 NA TRBJ1-1 NA
CASSVLAGLPSEQYF TGTGCCAGCAGCGTACTAGCGGGGCTCCCCTCCGAGCAGTACTTC TRBV7-6 NA TRBJ2-7 TRBD2
CASTRTGAIEAFF TGTGCCAGCACCCGGACAGGGGCCATTGAAGCTTTCTTT TRBV25-1 NA TRBJ1-1 TRBD1
CASSWVGGTDTQYF TGCGCCAGCAGCTGGGTGGGGGGCACAGATACGCAGTATTTT TRBV5-1 NA TRBJ2-3 NA
CSARDKGHAYNEQFF TGCAGTGCTAGAGACAAGGGGCACGCCTACAATGAGCAGTTCTTC TRBV20-1 few TRBJ2-1 NA
CASSSRGGNTIYF TGTGCCAGCAGCTCCAGGGGGGGAAACACCATATATTTT TRBV7-3 few TRBJ1-3 TRBD1
CASSLGGPDTQYF TGTGCCAGCAGCCTTGGGGGCCCAGATACGCAGTATTTT TRBV7-2 many TRBJ2-3 NA